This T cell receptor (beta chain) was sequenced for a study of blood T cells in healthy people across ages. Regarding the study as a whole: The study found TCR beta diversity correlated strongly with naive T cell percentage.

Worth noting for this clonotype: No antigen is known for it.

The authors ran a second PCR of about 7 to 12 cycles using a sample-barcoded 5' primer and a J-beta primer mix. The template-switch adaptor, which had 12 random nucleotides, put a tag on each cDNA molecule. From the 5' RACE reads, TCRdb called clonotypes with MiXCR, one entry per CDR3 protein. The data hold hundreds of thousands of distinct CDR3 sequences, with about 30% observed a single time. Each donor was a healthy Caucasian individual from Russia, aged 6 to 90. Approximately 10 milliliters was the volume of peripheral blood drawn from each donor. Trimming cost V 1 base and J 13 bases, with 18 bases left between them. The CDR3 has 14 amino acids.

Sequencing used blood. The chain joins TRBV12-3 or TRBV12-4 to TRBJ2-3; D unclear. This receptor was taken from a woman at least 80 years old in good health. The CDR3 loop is CASSLGIPADVEYF. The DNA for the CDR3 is TGTGCCAGCAGTTTAGGAATACCCGCAGATGTGGAGTATTTT.